This TCR beta chain was observed in a study of OX40 agonist ivuxolimab in advanced cancers. The CDR3 is made up of 16 amino acids. V lost 4 bases to trimming and J lost 3 bases, with 15 bases between them. Germline CDR1 reads KGHSY; CDR2 reads FQNENV. Generated by immunoSEQ multiplex PCR, the TCRdb table keeps only in-frame clones and is missing some. This table holds roughly 60,000 clones, 85% found once. This sequence was found in an adult with an advanced solid tumor such as melanoma, head and neck, liver or kidney cancer. The sample consisted of CD4+ or CD8+ T cells sorted from blood, taken in a trial of the OX40 agonist ivuxolimab. This chain joins TRBV16 and TRBJ1-4, with D possibly matching TRBD1 (5 bases). The CDR3 sequence: CASSPPRSGANEKLFF. In DNA, the CDR3 is TGTGCCAGCAGCCCACCTAGGTCGGGGGCTAATGAAAAACTGTTTTTT.